These 13 T cell receptor beta chains share one sample of origin, sequenced in a study of T-cell memory formation after mild COVID-19. One entry per CDR3 protein results from TCRdb running MiXCR on the 5' RACE reads. Found here are 40,000 or so distinct CDR3 sequences, around 6.3% of them singletons; the top ten hold roughly 0.79%. The sequencing sample was made of PBMCs or a T cell subset sorted from them (not recorded which). These receptors all come from an adult who had mild COVID-19 (a few samples of this study predate the infection). Cell type and time point are not known.

In this sample, this clonotype turned up a few times. V gene TRBV30 combines with J gene TRBJ2-3; the D is unclear. V lost 3 bases and J 0 bases, leaving 10 bases between the germline ends. The CDR3 runs to 14 residues. The V gene's germline CDR1 is GTSNPN and CDR2 SVGIG (reference sequence). CDR3 amino acids: CAWSPSRSTDTQYF. The CDR3 bases are TGTGCCTGGAGCCCCTCGCGGAGCACAGATACGCAGTATTTT.

This clonotype was detected many times. This chain uses TRBV4-2 with TRBJ2-1; 7 nucleotides match TRBD2. V shed 5 bases and J 0 bases; nucleotides not matched to a gene: 10. The CDR3 is 17 amino acids. CDR1 and CDR2 from the germline V gene are LGHNA and YNFKEQ. DNA of the CDR3: TGTGCCAGCAGCGTAGCACAACTAGCGAGCTCCTACAATGAGCAGTTCTTC. It codes for CASSVAQLASSYNEQFF.

J is TRBJ2-5 and V is TRBV7-6, with 8 nucleotides matching TRBD1. The last part of the DNA fits TRBJ2-4 better; the J call may be wrong. This CDR3 spans 18 amino acids. Germline lookup yields CDR1 SGHVS and CDR2 FNYEAQ. CDR3 in DNA: TGTGCCAGCAGCCTAGGACAGGGAAATTTTTTGGACGGAAACATTCAGTACTTC. The encoded protein is CASSLGQGNFLDGNIQYF.

Ten or more counts support this clonotype. This sequence joins TRBV12-3 or TRBV12-4 and TRBJ1-2, with 7 bases identical to TRBD1. The CDR3 is 13 amino acids. The V gene end was trimmed by 2 bases and the J gene end by 6 bases; junction bases not matched to a gene: 3. The CDR3 coding sequence is TGTGCCAGCAGTTTACGACAGGGTGATGGCTACACCTTC. Amino acids: CASSLRQGDGYTF.

Many counts were recorded for this clonotype. V and J are TRBV12-3 or TRBV12-4 and TRBJ2-3; 9 nucleotides match TRBD2. V gave up 3 bases and J gave up 4 bases; unmatched junction bases: 5. The CDR3 has 15 amino acids. The CDR3 protein is CASSFRRGGADTQYF. CDR3 in DNA: TGTGCCAGCAGTTTCCGGCGGGGGGGCGCAGATACGCAGTATTTT.

This clonotype was observed a handful of times. The chain recombines TRBV14 with TRBJ1-3; D possibly corresponds to TRBD1 (5 bases). The CDR3 runs 15 residues. V dropped 2 bases and J dropped 0 bases, with 8 bases sitting between them. Germline CDR1 and CDR2: SGHDN and FVKESK. The CDR3, as DNA: TGTGCCAGCAGCCAACATCAGGGCTCTGGAAACACCATATATTTT. Translation: CASSQHQGSGNTIYF.

This clonotype has just a few counts. The chain couples TRBV20-1 to TRBJ2-3; D is uncertain. Deletions cut 3 bases from V and 2 bases from J, with 15 bases between. CDR1 is DFQATT, CDR2 SNEGSKA, per germline (reference sequence). The CDR3 sequence is 15 residues long. The CDR3 reads CSARDQSLPTDTQYF. The DNA of the CDR3 is TGCAGTGCTAGGGACCAGTCGTTACCCACAGATACGCAGTATTTT.

This clonotype was picked up many times. The gene calls are TRBV5-1 and TRBJ2-1; TRBD2 is a possible D gene (5 bases). The CDR3 sequence is 13 residues long. The germline gives CDR1 SGHRS, CDR2 YFSETQ. Trimming pared 7 bases from V and 4 bases from J, leaving 12 bases between. This CDR3 is CASAREPYNEQFF. CDR3 DNA sequence: TGCGCCAGCGCACGGGAACCATACAATGAGCAGTTCTTC.

This clonotype was seen at least ten times. This chain links TRBV27 with TRBJ2-5, with 10 bases matching TRBD2. V lost 6 bases, J lost 10 bases, and 14 bases stayed unmatched. The V gene's germline CDR1 is MNHEY and CDR2 SMNVEV (reference sequence). The CDR3 spans 15 residues. CDR3 sequence reads: CASRPGLAPFVGQYF. The CDR3 nucleotides read TGTGCCAGCAGACCGGGACTAGCGCCTTTTGTAGGCCAGTACTTC.

In its sample, this clonotype was seen many times. The chain employs TRBV11-2 and TRBJ2-6; D call uncertain. Germline V gives CDR1 SGHAT, CDR2 FQNNGV. V lost 10 bases to trimming and J lost 0 bases, with 13 bases between them. This CDR3 has 15 amino acids. The CDR3 protein is CATSDQVSGANVLTF. In nucleotides, the CDR3 is TGTGCCACCTCGGATCAGGTCTCTGGGGCCAACGTCCTGACTTTC.

At least ten counts were recorded for this clonotype. The chain employs TRBV7-9 and TRBJ1-2; 7 nucleotides line up with TRBD1. The V gene's germline CDR1 is SEHNR and CDR2 FQNEAQ (reference sequence). This CDR3 comprises 14 residues. J gave up 8 bases and V 5 bases, and 11 bases lay outside the gene matches. The CDR3 DNA follows: TGTGCCAGCAGCCCCGCGGGACAGATTAGGGGCTACACCTTC. Its translation: CASSPAGQIRGYTF.

The rearrangement joins TRBV6-2 or TRBV6-3 to TRBJ2-2, with D possibly being TRBD1 (6 bases). Germline V gene sequence: CDR1 MNHEY, CDR2 SVGEGT. The V and J ends lost 10 bases and 4 bases respectively, with 13 bases between them. This CDR3 contains 13 residues. The CDR3 here is CANSPRGTGELFF. The CDR3 region has the DNA TGTGCCAACAGCCCCAGGGGCACCGGGGAGCTGTTTTTT.

This clonotype was counted at least ten times. One end of the junction does not line up with germline, which may come from a read error. The chain is built from TRBV7-7 and TRBJ2-1; TRBD1 agrees at 9 bases. The germline CDR1 and CDR2 sequences are SSHAT and FNYEAQ (reference sequence). The CDR3 is 18 residues long. This CDR3 is CASSLVGGTGTPYNEQFF. In nucleotides, the CDR3 is TGTGCTAGCAGCTTAGTGGGGGGGACAGGGACCCCCTACAATGAGCAGTTCTTC.